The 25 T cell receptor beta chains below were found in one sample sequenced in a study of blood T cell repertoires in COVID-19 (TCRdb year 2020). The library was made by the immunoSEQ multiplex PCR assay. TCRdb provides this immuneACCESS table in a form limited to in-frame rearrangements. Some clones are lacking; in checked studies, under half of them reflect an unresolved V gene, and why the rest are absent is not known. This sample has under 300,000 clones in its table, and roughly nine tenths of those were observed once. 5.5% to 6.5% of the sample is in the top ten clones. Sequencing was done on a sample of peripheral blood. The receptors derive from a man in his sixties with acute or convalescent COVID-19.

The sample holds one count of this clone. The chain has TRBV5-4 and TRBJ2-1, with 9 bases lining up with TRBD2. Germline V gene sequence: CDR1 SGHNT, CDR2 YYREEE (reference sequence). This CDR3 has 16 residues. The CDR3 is CVPGGRREGLYNEQFF. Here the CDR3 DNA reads TGTGTCCCTGGGGGCCGGCGGGAGGGCCTTTACAATGAGCAGTTCTTC.

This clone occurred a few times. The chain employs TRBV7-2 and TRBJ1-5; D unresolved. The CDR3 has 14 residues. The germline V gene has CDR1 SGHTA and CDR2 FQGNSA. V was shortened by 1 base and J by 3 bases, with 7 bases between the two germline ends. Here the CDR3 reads CASSLGGVNQPQHF. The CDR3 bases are TGTGCCAGCAGCTTAGGAGGAGTCAATCAGCCCCAGCATTTT.

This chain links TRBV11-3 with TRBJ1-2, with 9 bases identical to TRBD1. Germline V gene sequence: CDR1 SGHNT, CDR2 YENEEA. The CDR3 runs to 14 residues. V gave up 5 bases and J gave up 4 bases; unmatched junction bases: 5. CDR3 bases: TGTGCCAGCAGCCCGGACAGGGGTTCCTATGGCTACACCTTC. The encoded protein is CASSPDRGSYGYTF. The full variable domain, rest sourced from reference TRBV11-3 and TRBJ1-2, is EAGVVQSPRYKIIEKKQPVAFWCNPISGHNTLYWYLQNLGQGPELLIRYENEEAVDDSQLPKDRFSAERLKGVDSTLKIQPAELGDSAVYLCASSPDRGSYGYTFGSGTRLTVV.

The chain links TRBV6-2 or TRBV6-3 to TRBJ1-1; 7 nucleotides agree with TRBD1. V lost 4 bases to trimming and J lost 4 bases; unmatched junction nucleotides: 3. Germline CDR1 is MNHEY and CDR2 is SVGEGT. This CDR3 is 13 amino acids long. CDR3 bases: TGTGCCAGCAGTTGGGGGACAGCCACTGAAGCTTTCTTT. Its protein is CASSWGTATEAFF.

As DNA, the CDR3 is TGTGCCATCAGTGAGAATAGATATGGCTACACCTTC. Protein product: CAISENRYGYTF. The chain has TRBV10-3 and TRBJ1-2; D not certain. Germline CDR1 and CDR2: ENHRY and SYGVKD. V was clipped by 2 bases and J by 5 bases, with 6 bases between them. The CDR3 has 12 amino acids.

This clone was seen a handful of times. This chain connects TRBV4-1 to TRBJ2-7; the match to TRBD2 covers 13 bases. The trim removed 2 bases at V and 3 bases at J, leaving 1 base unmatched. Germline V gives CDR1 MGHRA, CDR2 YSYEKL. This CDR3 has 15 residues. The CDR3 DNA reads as TGCGCCAGCAGCCAATGGACTAGCGGGAGCTACGAGCAGTACTTC. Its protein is CASSQWTSGSYEQYF.

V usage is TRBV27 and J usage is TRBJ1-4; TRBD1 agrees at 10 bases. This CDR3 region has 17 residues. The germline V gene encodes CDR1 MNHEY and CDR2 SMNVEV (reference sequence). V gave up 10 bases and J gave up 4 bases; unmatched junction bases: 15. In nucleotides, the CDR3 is TGTGCCAACTCGGACAGGGGGAGCCTAGGGGGTAATGAAAAACTGTTTTTT. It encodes CANSDRGSLGGNEKLFF.

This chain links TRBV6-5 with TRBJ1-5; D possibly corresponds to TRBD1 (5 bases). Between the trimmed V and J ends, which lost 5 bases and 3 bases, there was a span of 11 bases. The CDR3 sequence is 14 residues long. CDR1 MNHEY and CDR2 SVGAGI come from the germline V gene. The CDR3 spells CASSPTGSNQPQHF. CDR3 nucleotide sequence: TGTGCCAGCAGTCCCACAGGATCCAATCAGCCCCAGCATTTT.

CDR3 bases: TGTGCTACCAGACAGGGGATCGACGAGCAGTACTTC. Amino acids: CATRQGIDEQYF. V usage is TRBV6-5 and J usage is TRBJ2-7; 8 bases are a match to TRBD1. CDR3 length: 12 residues. The V gene's germline CDR1 is MNHEY and CDR2 SVGAGI.

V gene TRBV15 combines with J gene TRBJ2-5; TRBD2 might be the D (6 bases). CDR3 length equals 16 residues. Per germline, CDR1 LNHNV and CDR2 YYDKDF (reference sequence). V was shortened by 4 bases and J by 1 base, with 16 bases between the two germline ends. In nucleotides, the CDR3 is TGTGCCACCAGCAAGGGACTTCTCGGGCCCCAAGAGACCCAGTACTTC. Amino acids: CATSKGLLGPQETQYF.

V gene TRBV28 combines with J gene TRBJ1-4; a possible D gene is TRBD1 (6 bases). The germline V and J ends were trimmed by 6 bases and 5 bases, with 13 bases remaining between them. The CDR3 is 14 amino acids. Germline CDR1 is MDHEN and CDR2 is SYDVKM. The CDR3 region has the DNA TGTGCCAGCAGCCCGCGGGGGGCGAATGAAAAACTGTTTTTT. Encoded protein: CASSPRGANEKLFF.

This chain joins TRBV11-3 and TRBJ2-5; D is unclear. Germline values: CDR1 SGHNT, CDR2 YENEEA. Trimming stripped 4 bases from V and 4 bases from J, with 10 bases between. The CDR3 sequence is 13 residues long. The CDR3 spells CASSYGGRETQYF. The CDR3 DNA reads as TGTGCCAGCAGCTATGGTGGCCGAGAGACCCAGTACTTC.

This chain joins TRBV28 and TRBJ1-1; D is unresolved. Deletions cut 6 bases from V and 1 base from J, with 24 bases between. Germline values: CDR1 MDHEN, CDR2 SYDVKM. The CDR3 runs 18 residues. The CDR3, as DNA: TGTGCCAGCAGCCGACCCTCGTTGAGTCCAGGCCCGAACACTGAAGCTTTCTTT. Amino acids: CASSRPSLSPGPNTEAFF.

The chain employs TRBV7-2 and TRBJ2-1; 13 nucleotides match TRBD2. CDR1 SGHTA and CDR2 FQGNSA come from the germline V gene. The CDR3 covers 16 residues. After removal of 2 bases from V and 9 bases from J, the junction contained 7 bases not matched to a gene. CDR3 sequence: CASSLLLAGGQGEQFF. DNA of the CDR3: TGTGCCAGCAGCTTACTACTAGCGGGAGGGCAAGGTGAGCAGTTCTTC.

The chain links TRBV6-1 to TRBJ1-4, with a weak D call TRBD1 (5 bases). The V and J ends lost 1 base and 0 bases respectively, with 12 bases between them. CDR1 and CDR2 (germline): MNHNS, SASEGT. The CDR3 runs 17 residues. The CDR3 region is CASSEVRDRTTNEKLFF. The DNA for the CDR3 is TGTGCCAGCAGTGAAGTGCGAGACAGAACAACTAATGAAAAACTGTTTTTT.

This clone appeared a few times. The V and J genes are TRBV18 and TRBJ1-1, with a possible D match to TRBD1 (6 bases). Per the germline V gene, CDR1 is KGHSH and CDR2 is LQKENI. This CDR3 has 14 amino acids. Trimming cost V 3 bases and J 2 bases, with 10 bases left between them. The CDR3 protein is CASSPGTPNTEAFF. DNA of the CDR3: TGTGCCAGCTCACCCGGGACACCAAACACTGAAGCTTTCTTT.

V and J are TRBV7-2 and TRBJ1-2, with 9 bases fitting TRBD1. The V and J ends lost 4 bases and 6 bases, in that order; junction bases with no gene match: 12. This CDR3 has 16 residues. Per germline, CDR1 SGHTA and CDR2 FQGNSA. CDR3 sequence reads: CASSSRPAGQGNGYTF. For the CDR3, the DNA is TGTGCCAGCAGCTCACGCCCTGCGGGACAGGGAAATGGCTACACCTTC.

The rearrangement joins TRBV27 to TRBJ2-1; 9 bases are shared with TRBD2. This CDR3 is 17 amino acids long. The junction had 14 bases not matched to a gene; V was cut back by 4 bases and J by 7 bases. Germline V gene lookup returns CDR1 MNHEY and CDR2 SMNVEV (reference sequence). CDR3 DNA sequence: TGTGCCAGCAGTTCCCCCCTAGCGGGAAGGGCCCTTAATGAGCAGTTCTTC. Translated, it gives CASSSPLAGRALNEQFF.

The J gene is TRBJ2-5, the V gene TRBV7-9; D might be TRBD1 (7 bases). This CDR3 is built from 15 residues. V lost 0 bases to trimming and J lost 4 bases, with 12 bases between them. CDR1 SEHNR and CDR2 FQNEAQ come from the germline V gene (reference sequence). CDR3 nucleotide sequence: TGTGCCAGCAGCTTAGCGGGCAGGGGGGCAGAGACCCAGTACTTC. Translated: CASSLAGRGAETQYF.

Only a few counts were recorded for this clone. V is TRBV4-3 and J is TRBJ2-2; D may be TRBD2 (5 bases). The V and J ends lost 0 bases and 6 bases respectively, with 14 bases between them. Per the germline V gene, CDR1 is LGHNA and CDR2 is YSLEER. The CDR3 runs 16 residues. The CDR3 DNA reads TGCGCCAGCAGCCAAGAAGGGAGACCTCGGGCCGGGGAGCTGTTTTTT. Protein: CASSQEGRPRAGELFF.

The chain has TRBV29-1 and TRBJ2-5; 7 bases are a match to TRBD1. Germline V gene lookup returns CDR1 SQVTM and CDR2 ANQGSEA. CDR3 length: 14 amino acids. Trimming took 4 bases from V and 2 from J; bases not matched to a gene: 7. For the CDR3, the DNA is TGCAGCGTTGGAAGAACAGGGGAACAAGAGACCCAGTACTTC. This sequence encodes CSVGRTGEQETQYF.

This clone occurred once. The CDR3 DNA sequence: TGTGCCAGCAGTGAAACAGGGTTGGGAAACACCATATATTTT. It is translated as CASSETGLGNTIYF. The chain combines TRBV6-1 with TRBJ1-3; the D gene is possibly TRBD1 (6 bases). The ends were cut back, 2 bases at V and 4 bases at J, with 9 bases in the middle. The CDR3 covers 14 residues. Germline assignment: CDR1 MNHNS and CDR2 SASEGT.

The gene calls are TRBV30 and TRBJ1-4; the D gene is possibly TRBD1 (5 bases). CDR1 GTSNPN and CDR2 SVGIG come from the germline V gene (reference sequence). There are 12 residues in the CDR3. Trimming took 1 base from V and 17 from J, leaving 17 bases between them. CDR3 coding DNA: TGTGCCTGGAGTGCACGGGGGGGACCCGCATTTTTT. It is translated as CAWSARGGPAFF.

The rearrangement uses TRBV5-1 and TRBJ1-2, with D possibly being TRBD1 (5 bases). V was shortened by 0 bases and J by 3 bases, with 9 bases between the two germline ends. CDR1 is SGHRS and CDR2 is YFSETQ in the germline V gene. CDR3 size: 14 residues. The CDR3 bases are TGCGCCAGCAGCTTGGAAGGGGCCGACTATGGCTACACCTTC. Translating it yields CASSLEGADYGYTF.

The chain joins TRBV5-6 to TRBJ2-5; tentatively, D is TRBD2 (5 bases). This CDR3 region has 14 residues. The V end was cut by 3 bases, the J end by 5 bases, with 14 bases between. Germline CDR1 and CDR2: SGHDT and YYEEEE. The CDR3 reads CASSSLRGGETQYF. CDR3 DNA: TGTGCCAGCAGCTCGCTTCGGGGTGGGGAGACCCAGTACTTC.